The rows below give T cell receptor beta chains drawn from one sample of a study of PD-1 blockade in mismatch repair-deficient tumors. Clones were read by immunoSEQ multiplex PCR, and TCRdb kept only the in-frame ones, dropping some. In the table there are tens of thousands of clones, around 80% of which are singletons. The sample here was peripheral blood, taken 4 weeks after starting pembrolizumab. The source is an adult with mismatch repair-deficient cancer. CDR3s include the opening cysteine and the closing phenylalanine or tryptophan. The order of the fields is D gene, V gene, clone size, J gene, CDR3 protein, CDR3 DNA. The D gene is left open where the match is weak. Size is omitted from some rows. Given values are once, few, many or a class for expanded clones.

D gene: -
V gene: TRBV27
clone size: -
J gene: TRBJ1-1
CDR3 protein: CASSLSRRTNTEAFF
CDR3 DNA: TGTGCCAGCAGTTTATCTCGGAGGACGAACACTGAAGCTTTCTTT

D gene: -
V gene: TRBV29-1
clone size: -
J gene: TRBJ2-3
CDR3 protein: CSVEGRPGTRSIDTQYF
CDR3 DNA: TGCAGCGTTGAAGGACGACCCGGGACACGGTCTATAGATACGCAGTATTTT

D gene: TRBD1
V gene: TRBV10-2
clone size: -
J gene: TRBJ2-7
CDR3 protein: CASSVWDRGGYEQYF
CDR3 DNA: TGCGCCAGCAGTGTCTGGGACAGGGGAGGCTACGAGCAGTACTTC

D gene: TRBD1
V gene: TRBV11-3
clone size: -
J gene: TRBJ2-1
CDR3 protein: CASSSNRGASYNEQFF
CDR3 DNA: TGTGCCAGCAGCTCGAACAGGGGTGCCTCCTACAATGAGCAGTTCTTC

D gene: TRBD1
V gene: TRBV6-5
clone size: -
J gene: TRBJ1-2
CDR3 protein: CASSLGQDDYGYTF
CDR3 DNA: TGTGCCAGCAGCCTCGGACAGGACGACTATGGCTACACCTTC

D gene: -
V gene: TRBV7-3
clone size: -
J gene: TRBJ2-3
CDR3 protein: CASSYGITDTQYF
CDR3 DNA: TGTGCCAGCAGCTACGGAATCACAGATACGCAGTATTTT

D gene: -
V gene: TRBV5-6
clone size: -
J gene: TRBJ2-1
CDR3 protein: CASSSRTGGLVEQFF
CDR3 DNA: TGTGCCAGCAGCTCAAGGACAGGAGGGCTTGTTGAGCAGTTCTTC

D gene: -
V gene: TRBV25-1
clone size: -
J gene: TRBJ2-1
CDR3 protein: CASGRGNEQFF
CDR3 DNA: TGTGCCTCCGGGCGAGGCAATGAGCAGTTCTTC

D gene: -
V gene: TRBV2
clone size: -
J gene: TRBJ2-7
CDR3 protein: CASRAPRGRPYEQYF
CDR3 DNA: TGTGCCAGCAGGGCCCCTAGGGGGAGACCCTACGAGCAGTACTTC

D gene: -
V gene: TRBV7-2
clone size: -
J gene: TRBJ2-5
CDR3 protein: CASSLRGGTDQETQYF
CDR3 DNA: TGTGCCAGCAGCTTAAGGGGGGGGACAGACCAAGAGACCCAGTACTTC

D gene: -
V gene: TRBV27
clone size: -
J gene: TRBJ2-7
CDR3 protein: CASSLSKRQRFYEQYF
CDR3 DNA: TGTGCCAGCAGTTTATCGAAGCGCCAGCGTTTCTACGAGCAGTACTTC

D gene: -
V gene: TRBV10-3
clone size: few
J gene: TRBJ2-7
CDR3 protein: CAISETGTSYEQYF
CDR3 DNA: TGTGCCATCAGTGAAACAGGAACCTCCTACGAGCAGTACTTC

D gene: -
V gene: TRBV19
clone size: -
J gene: TRBJ1-3
CDR3 protein: CASRFGQHASGNTIYF
CDR3 DNA: TGTGCCAGTAGGTTTGGACAGCACGCCTCTGGAAACACCATATATTTT

D gene: TRBD1
V gene: TRBV19
clone size: -
J gene: TRBJ2-7
CDR3 protein: CASSLEGTGGDEQYF
CDR3 DNA: TGTGCCAGTAGTCTGGAGGGGACAGGGGGCGACGAGCAGTACTTC

D gene: -
V gene: TRBV7-2
clone size: -
J gene: TRBJ1-5
CDR3 protein: CASSVTGTSNQPQHF
CDR3 DNA: TGTGCCAGCAGCGTCACAGGGACGAGCAATCAGCCCCAGCATTTT

D gene: TRBD1
V gene: TRBV19
clone size: -
J gene: TRBJ2-6
CDR3 protein: CASSIGTGTAGANVLTF
CDR3 DNA: TGTGCCAGTAGTATTGGGACAGGGACTGCTGGGGCCAACGTCCTGACTTTC

D gene: -
V gene: TRBV5-6
clone size: -
J gene: TRBJ2-1
CDR3 protein: CASSAPWGPNVHEQFF
CDR3 DNA: TGTGCCAGCAGCGCCCCTTGGGGGCCTAATGTCCATGAGCAGTTCTTC

D gene: TRBD2
V gene: TRBV13
clone size: -
J gene: TRBJ2-7
CDR3 protein: CASSFGRRRLAGEQYF
CDR3 DNA: TGTGCCAGCAGCTTCGGCCGACGACGACTAGCGGGGGAGCAGTACTTC

D gene: -
V gene: TRBV19
clone size: -
J gene: TRBJ2-1
CDR3 protein: CASSIMPTGEQFF
CDR3 DNA: TGTGCCAGTAGTATAATGCCTACGGGAGAGCAGTTCTTC

D gene: -
V gene: TRBV7-9
clone size: -
J gene: TRBJ1-1
CDR3 protein: CASSPTLGGPVTGNEAFF
CDR3 DNA: TGTGCCAGCAGCCCCACCCTTGGGGGACCCGTGACAGGTAATGAAGCTTTCTTT

D gene: -
V gene: TRBV30
clone size: -
J gene: TRBJ1-1
CDR3 protein: CACVEDTEAFF
CDR3 DNA: TGTGCCTGCGTCGAAGACACTGAAGCTTTCTTT

D gene: TRBD1
V gene: TRBV28
clone size: -
J gene: TRBJ1-4
CDR3 protein: CASSLSGTGGEKLFF
CDR3 DNA: TGTGCCAGCAGTTTGTCCGGGACAGGGGGGGAAAAACTGTTTTTT

D gene: -
V gene: TRBV21-1
clone size: -
J gene: TRBJ2-3
CDR3 protein: CASSKRAPDTQYF
CDR3 DNA: TGTGCCAGCAGCAAACGAGCTCCAGATACGCAGTATTTT